This entry describes one T cell receptor beta chain. Primers: 60 Vbeta forward and 13 Jbeta reverse. Some clones are missing from TCRdb's copy, which holds only in-frame ones; the method was immunoSEQ multiplex PCR. The sample lists over 85,000 clones, approximately 7.1% seen once, with over 2% in the top ten. Germline values: CDR1 SGHAT, CDR2 FQNNGV. CDR3 size: 15 residues. Trimming at V came to 5 bases and at J to 0 bases, leaving 3 bases not matched to a gene. This sample was included in a study of cytomegalovirus exposure and HLA in healthy donors. The TCR originated in a man aged 50 or older in good health and CMV-seronegative. Sample: PBMCs. This chain uses TRBV11-2 with TRBJ2-3; 9 bases are a match to TRBD2. CDR3 in DNA: TGTGCCAGCAGCCTAGCGGGGTTTAGCACAGATACGCAGTATTTT. Translating gives CASSLAGFSTDTQYF.